This T cell receptor beta chain was recorded in a study of response to subunit inactivated influenza vaccine (dated by TCRdb to the late 2010s). With regard to the full study: Deep quantitative profiling of the T cell receptor repertoire was used in the study to follow responses to a trivalent subunit inactivated influenza vaccine.

The full study reports these points: According to the authors, only a limited number of new T cells may be recruited by each seasonal influenza vaccination.

Preparation of the library involved RT-PCR. Instrument on record: Illumina HiSeq 2500. Clones were called with MiXCR by TCRdb after fastp trimmed the public reads at Q25, and only in-frame beta chains were retained. Identical CDR3 proteins give one entry, which carries the most common genes and DNA. The sample records 500,000 to 750,000 distinct CDR3 sequences, 12% to 15% of which are singletons. Around 10% of the sample rests with the top ten. With regard to this clonotype: Its antigen is unknown. No per-base quality is available; no much larger clone lies one base away.

From a lookup of the germline V gene (reference sequence), CDR1 and CDR2 are MNHEY and SMNVEV. Deletion took 5 bases off V and 2 bases off J, with a span of 10 bases between the germline ends. The CDR3 spans 15 residues, from the cysteine through the phenylalanine. The retained sequence is limited to the CDR3, 45 bases, with the frame set at the first base. The TCR was taken from a middle-aged man who received an inactivated influenza vaccine. Donor details come from another sample of the same person, matched by shared clones. Here the sequenced sample was PBMCs from blood, taken 11 to 12 days after vaccination. Recombination connected TRBV27 to TRBJ1-6, and TRBD1 may be the D gene, going by 5 matching bases. CDR3 sequence: CASSRWGAYNSPLHF. The base sequence is TGTGCCAGCAGTCGGTGGGGCGCCTATAATTCACCCCTCCACTTT.